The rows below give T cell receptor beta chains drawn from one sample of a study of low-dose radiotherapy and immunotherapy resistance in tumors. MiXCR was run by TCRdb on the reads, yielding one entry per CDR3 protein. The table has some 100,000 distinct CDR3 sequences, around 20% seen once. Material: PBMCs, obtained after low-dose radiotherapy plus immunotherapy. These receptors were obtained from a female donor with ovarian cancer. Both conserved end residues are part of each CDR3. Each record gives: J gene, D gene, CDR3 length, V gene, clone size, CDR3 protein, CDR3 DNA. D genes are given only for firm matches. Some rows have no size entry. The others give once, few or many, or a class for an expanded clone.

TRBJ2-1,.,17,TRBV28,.,CASRQKGAGLAYNEQFF,TGTGCCAGCAGGCAAAAAGGGGCCGGGTTAGCATACAATGAGCAGTTCTTC
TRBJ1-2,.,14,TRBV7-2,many,CASSVQVNYGGYTF,TGTGCCAGCAGCGTCCAGGTGAACTATGGAGGCTACACCTTC
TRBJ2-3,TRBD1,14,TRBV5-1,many,CASSRDRRGDTQYF,TGCGCCAGCAGCCGGGACAGGAGAGGAGATACGCAGTATTTT
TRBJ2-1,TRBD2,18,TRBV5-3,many,CASSPQAGSWGSYNEQFF,TGTGCCAGTTCTCCTCAAGCGGGGAGTTGGGGCTCGTACAATGAGCAGTTCTTC
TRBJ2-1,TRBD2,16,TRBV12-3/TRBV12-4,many,CASSKRTSGIYNEQFF,TGTGCCAGCAGTAAACGGACTAGCGGCATCTACAATGAGCAGTTCTTC
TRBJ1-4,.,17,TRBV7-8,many,CASSPLRVSATNEKLFF,TGTGCCAGCAGCCCCCTACGAGTGTCCGCAACTAATGAAAAACTGTTTTTT
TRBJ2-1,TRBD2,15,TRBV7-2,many,CASSPGLAGGNEQFF,TGTGCCAGCAGCCCCGGACTAGCGGGAGGGAATGAGCAGTTCTTC
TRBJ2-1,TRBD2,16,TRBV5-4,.,CASSLGIAGGPGEQFF,TGTGCCAGCAGCTTGGGAATAGCGGGAGGGCCGGGTGAGCAGTTCTTC
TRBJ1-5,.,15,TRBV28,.,CASSLRMGGYQPQHF,TGTGCCAGCAGTTTGAGGATGGGGGGCTATCAGCCCCAGCATTTT
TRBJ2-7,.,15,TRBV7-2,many,CASSSTRGPNYEQYF,TGTGCCAGCAGTTCCACTCGGGGGCCGAACTACGAGCAGTACTTC
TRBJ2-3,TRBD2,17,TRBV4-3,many,CASSQDRAGGPPDTQYF,TGCGCCAGCAGCCAAGATCGGGCGGGAGGGCCCCCAGATACGCAGTATTTT
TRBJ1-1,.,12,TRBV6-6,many,CASSYPNTEAFF,TGTGCCAGCAGTTACCCGAACACTGAAGCTTTCTTT
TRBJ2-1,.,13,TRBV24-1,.,CATGGSVYDEQFF,TGTGCCACCGGGGGGTCCGTTTATGATGAGCAGTTCTTC
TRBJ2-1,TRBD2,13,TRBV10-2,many,CASKTSGNNEQFF,TGCGCCAGCAAGACTAGCGGGAACAATGAGCAGTTCTTC
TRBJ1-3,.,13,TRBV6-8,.,CASYFNSGNTIYF,TGTGCCAGCTATTTTAACTCTGGAAACACCATATATTTT
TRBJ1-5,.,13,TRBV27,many,CASSFGGNQPQHF,TGTGCCAGCAGTTTTGGGGGCAATCAGCCCCAGCATTTT
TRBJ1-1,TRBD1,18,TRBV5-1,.,CASSPGQGGVAMNTEAFF,TGCGCCAGCAGCCCGGGACAGGGTGGAGTTGCGATGAACACTGAAGCTTTCTTT
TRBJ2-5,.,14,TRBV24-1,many,CATSDTQKQETQYF,TGTGCCACCAGTGATACGCAGAAACAAGAGACCCAGTACTTC
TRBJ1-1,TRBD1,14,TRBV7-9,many,CASSSDREGTEAFF,TGTGCCAGCAGCTCGGACAGGGAAGGGACTGAAGCTTTCTTT
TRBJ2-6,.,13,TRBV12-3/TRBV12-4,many,CASRASGANVLTF,TGTGCCAGCAGAGCTTCTGGGGCCAACGTCCTGACTTTC
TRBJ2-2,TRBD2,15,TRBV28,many,CASSFSGGNTGELFF,TGTGCCAGCAGTTTTAGCGGGGGGAACACCGGGGAGCTGTTTTTT
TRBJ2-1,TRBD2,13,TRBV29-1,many,CSVSSGGNNEQFF,TGCAGCGTTTCTAGCGGGGGGAACAATGAGCAGTTCTTC
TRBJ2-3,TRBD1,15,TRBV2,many,CASSDRQGRTDTQYF,TGTGCCAGCAGTGACCGACAGGGGCGGACAGATACGCAGTATTTT
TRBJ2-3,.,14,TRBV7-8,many,CASSLVRSGRTQYF,TGTGCCAGCAGCTTAGTTAGATCGGGAAGAACGCAGTATTTT
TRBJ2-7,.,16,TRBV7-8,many,CASSLAERGIETEQYF,TGTGCCAGCAGCTTAGCGGAGAGGGGGATAGAGACCGAGCAGTACTTC
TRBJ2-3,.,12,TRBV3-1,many,CASSHKPGTQYF,TGTGCCAGCAGCCATAAACCCGGTACGCAGTATTTT
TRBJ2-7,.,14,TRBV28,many,CASSLGDIFYEQYF,TGTGCCAGCAGTTTAGGCGACATTTTCTACGAGCAGTACTTC
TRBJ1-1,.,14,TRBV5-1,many,CASSLGGTATEAFF,TGCGCCAGCAGCTTGGGGGGGACGGCCACTGAAGCTTTCTTT
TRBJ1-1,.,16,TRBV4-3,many,CASSQDGGRSGTEAFF,TGCGCCAGCAGCCAAGATGGGGGCAGGTCGGGCACTGAAGCTTTCTTT
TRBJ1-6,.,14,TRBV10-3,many,CAISETGPNSPLHF,TGTGCCATCAGTGAGACAGGGCCGAATTCACCCCTCCACTTT
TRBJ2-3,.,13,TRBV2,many,CASCKNLPDTQYF,TGTGCCAGTTGTAAAAACCTTCCGGATACGCAGTATTTT
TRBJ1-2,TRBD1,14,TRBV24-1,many,CATQSGQGRYGYTF,TGTGCCACCCAGAGCGGACAGGGAAGATATGGCTACACCTTC
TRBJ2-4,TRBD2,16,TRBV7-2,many,CASSLDWTSGRSIQYF,TGTGCCAGCAGCTTAGACTGGACTAGCGGGAGGAGCATTCAGTACTTC
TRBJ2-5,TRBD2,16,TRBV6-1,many,CASRRLAGGPLETQYF,TGTGCCAGCAGAAGACTAGCGGGGGGCCCCCTAGAGACCCAGTACTTC
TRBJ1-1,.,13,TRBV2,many,CASSAYGDTEAFF,TGTGCCAGCAGTGCGTACGGGGACACTGAAGCTTTCTTT
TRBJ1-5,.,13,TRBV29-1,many,CSVVVRGGQPQHF,TGCAGCGTTGTTGTCAGGGGTGGACAGCCCCAGCATTTT
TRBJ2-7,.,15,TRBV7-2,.,CASSLARGTEYEQYF,TGTGCCAGCAGCTTAGCGAGGGGGACGGAATACGAGCAGTACTTC
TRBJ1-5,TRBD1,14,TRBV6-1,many,CASSERQGGQPQHF,TGTGCCAGCAGTGAACGACAGGGGGGACAGCCCCAGCATTTT
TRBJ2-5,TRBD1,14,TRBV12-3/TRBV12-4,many,CASSQTGPKETQYF,TGTGCCAGCAGCCAGACAGGGCCCAAAGAGACCCAGTACTTC
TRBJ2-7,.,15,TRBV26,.,CASSLNRDTAYEQYF,TGTGCCAGCTCTTTAAACCGGGACACCGCCTACGAGCAGTACTTC
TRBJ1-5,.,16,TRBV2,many,CASSGEQGTGNQPQHF,TGTGCCAGCAGTGGGGAACAGGGAACGGGGAATCAGCCCCAGCATTTT
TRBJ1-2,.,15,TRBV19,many,CASTTQSIANYGYTF,TGTGCCAGTACAACCCAGTCTATAGCTAACTATGGCTACACCTTC
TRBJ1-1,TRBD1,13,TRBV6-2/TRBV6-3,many,CASRTGTNTEAFF,TGTGCCAGCCGGACAGGAACGAACACTGAAGCTTTCTTT
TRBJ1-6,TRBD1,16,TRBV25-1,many,CASSELWTGTNSPLHF,TGTGCCAGCAGTGAATTATGGACAGGGACTAATTCACCCCTCCACTTT
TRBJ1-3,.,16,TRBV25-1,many,CASSERQGSSGNTIYF,TGTGCCAGCAGTGAACGGCAGGGGAGCTCTGGAAACACCATATATTTT
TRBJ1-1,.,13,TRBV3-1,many,CASSQAARSEAFF,TGTGCCAGCAGCCAAGCAGCCCGTTCTGAAGCTTTCTTT
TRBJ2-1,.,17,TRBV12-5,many,CASGPSSWAGANNEQFF,TGTGCTAGTGGTCCCTCATCCTGGGCGGGGGCGAACAATGAGCAGTTCTTC
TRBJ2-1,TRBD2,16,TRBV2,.,CASSEAGLPSYNEQFF,TGTGCCAGCAGTGAAGCGGGACTACCCTCCTACAATGAGCAGTTCTTC
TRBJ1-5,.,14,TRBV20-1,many,CSARIGRGNQPQHF,TGCAGTGCTAGAATTGGGAGGGGTAATCAGCCCCAGCATTTT